This TCR beta chain was captured by sequencing in a study of T cells in Graves' hyperthyroidism and ophthalmopathy. The CDR3 extends over 12 amino acids. Trimming cost V 6 bases and J 6 bases; bases outside gene matches: 3. Using RNA transcripts as the source, TCR beta CDR3 regions were amplified. First-round RT-PCR with HTBI primers amplified the TCR CDR3 region. TCRdb re-called the multiplex PCR reads with MiXCR, one entry per CDR3 protein. Of some 510,000 distinct CDR3 sequences listed, less than 25% are singletons. Sequences were obtained from blood. The J gene is TRBJ1-1, the V gene TRBV12-3 or TRBV12-4, with 8 bases matching TRBD1. This clonotype was obtained from a man younger than 30 with Graves' hyperthyroidism. The DNA of the CDR3 is TGTGCCAGCAGATCAGGGGGCTCTGAAGCTTTCTTT. Its protein product is CASRSGGSEAFF.